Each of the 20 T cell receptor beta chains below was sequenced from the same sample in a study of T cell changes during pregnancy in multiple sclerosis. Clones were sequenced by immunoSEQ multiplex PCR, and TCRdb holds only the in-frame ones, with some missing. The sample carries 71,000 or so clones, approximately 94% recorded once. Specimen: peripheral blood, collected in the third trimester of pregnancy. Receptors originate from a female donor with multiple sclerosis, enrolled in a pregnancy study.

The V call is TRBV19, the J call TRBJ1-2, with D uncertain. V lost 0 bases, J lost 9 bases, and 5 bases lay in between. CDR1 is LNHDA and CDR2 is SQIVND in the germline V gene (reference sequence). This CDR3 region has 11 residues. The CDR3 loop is CASSIDLSYTF. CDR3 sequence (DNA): TGTGCCAGTAGTATAGATCTAAGCTACACCTTC. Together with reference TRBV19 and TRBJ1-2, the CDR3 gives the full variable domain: DGGITQSPKYLFRKEGQNVTLSCEQNLNHDAMYWYRQDPGQGLRLIYYSQIVNDFQKGDIAEGYSVSREKKESFPLTVTSAQKNPTAFYLCASSIDLSYTFGSGTRLTVV.

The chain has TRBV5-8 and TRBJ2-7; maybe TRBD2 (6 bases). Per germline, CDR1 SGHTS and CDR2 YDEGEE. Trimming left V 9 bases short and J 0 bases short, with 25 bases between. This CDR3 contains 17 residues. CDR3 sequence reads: CATTWSDGEDVSYEQYF. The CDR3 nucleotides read TGTGCCACTACGTGGTCGGACGGGGAGGATGTCTCCTACGAGCAGTACTTC.

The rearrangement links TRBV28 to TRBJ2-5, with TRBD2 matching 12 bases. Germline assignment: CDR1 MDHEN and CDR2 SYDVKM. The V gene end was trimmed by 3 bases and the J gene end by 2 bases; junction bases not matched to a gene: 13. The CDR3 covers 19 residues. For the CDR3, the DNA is TGTGCCAGCAGTTTCCCCCCAGGACGACTAGCGGGAGTTCAAGAGACCCAGTACTTC. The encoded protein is CASSFPPGRLAGVQETQYF. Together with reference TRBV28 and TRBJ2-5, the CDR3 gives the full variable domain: DVKVTQSSRYLVKRTGEKVFLECVQDMDHENMFWYRQDPGLGLRLIYFSYDVKMKEKGDIPEGYSVSREKKERFSLILESASTNQTSMYLCASSFPPGRLAGVQETQYFGPGTRLLVL.

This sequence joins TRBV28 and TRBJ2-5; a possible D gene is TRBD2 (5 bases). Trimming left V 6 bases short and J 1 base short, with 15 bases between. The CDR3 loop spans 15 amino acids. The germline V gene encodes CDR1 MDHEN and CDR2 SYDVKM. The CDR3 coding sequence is TGTGCCAGCAGAGCTACGCCGGGAACCCAAGAGACCCAGTACTTC. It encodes CASRATPGTQETQYF.

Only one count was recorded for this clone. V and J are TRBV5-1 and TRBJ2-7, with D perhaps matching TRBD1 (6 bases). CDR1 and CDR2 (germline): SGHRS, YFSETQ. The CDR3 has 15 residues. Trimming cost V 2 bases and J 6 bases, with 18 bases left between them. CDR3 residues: CASSLQGIKSGEQYF. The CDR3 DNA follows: TGCGCCAGCAGCTTACAGGGTATCAAGTCCGGCGAGCAGTACTTC.

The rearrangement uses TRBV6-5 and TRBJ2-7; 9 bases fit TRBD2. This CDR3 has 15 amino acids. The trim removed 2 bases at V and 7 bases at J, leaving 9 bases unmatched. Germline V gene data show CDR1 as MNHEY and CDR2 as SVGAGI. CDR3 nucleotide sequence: TGTGCCAGCAGTTACGGCTTAGCGGGAGTTCAAGAGCAGTACTTC. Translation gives CASSYGLAGVQEQYF.

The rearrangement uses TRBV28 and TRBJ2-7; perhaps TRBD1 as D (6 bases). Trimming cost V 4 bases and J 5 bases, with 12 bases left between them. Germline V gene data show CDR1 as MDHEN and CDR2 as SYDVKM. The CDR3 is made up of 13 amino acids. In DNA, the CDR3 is TGTGCCAGCAGTTCCCAGGGGCGAAACGAGCAGTACTTC. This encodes CASSSQGRNEQYF.

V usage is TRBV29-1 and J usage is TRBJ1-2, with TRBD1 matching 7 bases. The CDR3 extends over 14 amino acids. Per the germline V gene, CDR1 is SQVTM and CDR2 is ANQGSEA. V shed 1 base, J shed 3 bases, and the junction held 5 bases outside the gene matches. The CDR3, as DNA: TGCAGCGTTGAAGTAAGGGGGCGATACTATGGCTACACCTTC. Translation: CSVEVRGRYYGYTF.

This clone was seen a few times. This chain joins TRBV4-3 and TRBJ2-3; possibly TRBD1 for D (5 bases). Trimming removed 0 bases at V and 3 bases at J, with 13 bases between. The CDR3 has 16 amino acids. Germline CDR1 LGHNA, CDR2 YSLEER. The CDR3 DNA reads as TGCGCCAGCAGCCAAGAGATCGGCAGGGTTACAGATACGCAGTATTTT. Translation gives CASSQEIGRVTDTQYF.

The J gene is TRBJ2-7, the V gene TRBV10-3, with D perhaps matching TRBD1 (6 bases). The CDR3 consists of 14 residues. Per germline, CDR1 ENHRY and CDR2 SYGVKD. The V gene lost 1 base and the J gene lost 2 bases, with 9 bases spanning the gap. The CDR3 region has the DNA TGTGCCATCAGTGAGTGGGACACCACCTACGAGCAGTACTTC. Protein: CAISEWDTTYEQYF.

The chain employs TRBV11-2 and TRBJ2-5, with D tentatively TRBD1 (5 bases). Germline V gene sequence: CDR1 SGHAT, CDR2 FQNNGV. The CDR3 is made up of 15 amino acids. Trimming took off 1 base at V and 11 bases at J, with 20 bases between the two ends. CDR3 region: CASSLAGWGSPDQYF. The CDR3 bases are TGTGCCAGCAGCTTAGCTGGTTGGGGCAGCCCGGATCAGTACTTC.

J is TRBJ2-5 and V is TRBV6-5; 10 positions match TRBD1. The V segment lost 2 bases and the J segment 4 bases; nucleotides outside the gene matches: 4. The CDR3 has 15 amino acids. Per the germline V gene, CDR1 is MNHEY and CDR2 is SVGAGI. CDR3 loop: CASSYIDRGPETQYF. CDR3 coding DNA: TGTGCCAGCAGTTACATTGACAGGGGGCCAGAGACCCAGTACTTC.

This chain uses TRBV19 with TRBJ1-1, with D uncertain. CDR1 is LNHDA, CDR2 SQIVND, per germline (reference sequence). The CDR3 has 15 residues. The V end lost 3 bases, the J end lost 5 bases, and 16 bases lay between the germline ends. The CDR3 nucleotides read TGTGCCAGTAGTATGAGGGCAGAAAGGAGGACTGAAGCTTTCTTT. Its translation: CASSMRAERRTEAFF.

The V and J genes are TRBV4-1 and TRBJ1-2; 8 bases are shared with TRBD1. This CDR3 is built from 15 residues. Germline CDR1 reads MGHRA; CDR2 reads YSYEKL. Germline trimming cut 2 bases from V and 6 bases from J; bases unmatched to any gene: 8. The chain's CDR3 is CASSQTLDRANGYTF. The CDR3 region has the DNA TGCGCCAGCAGCCAAACCCTGGACAGGGCTAATGGCTACACCTTC.

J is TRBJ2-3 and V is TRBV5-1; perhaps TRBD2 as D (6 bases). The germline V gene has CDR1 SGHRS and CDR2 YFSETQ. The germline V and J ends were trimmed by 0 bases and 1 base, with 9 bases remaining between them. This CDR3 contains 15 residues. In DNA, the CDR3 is TGCGCCAGCAGCTTGGCGGGGGTTGGCACAGATACGCAGTATTTT. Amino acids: CASSLAGVGTDTQYF.

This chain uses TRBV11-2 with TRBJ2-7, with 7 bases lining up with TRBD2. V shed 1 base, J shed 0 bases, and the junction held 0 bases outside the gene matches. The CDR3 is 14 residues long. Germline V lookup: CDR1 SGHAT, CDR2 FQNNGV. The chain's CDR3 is CASSLGGSSYEQYF. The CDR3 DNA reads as TGTGCCAGCAGCTTAGGCGGGAGCTCCTACGAGCAGTACTTC.

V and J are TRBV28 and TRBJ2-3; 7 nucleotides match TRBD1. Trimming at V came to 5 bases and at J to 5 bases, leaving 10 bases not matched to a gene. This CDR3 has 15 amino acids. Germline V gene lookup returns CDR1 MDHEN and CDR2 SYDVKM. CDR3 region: CASSPRQGPQDTQYF. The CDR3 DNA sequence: TGTGCCAGCAGTCCACGACAGGGCCCGCAAGATACGCAGTATTTT. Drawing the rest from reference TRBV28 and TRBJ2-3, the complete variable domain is DVKVTQSSRYLVKRTGEKVFLECVQDMDHENMFWYRQDPGLGLRLIYFSYDVKMKEKGDIPEGYSVSREKKERFSLILESASTNQTSMYLCASSPRQGPQDTQYFGPGTRLTVL.

The DNA of the CDR3 is TGCGCCAGCAGCTTGGCGGGACAGGGGCCTAAAAACATTCAGTACTTC. Translation gives CASSLAGQGPKNIQYF. This chain uses TRBV5-1 with TRBJ2-4, with TRBD1 matching over 10 bases. Germline-derived CDR1 and CDR2 are SGHRS and YFSETQ. This CDR3 contains 16 residues. J lost 4 bases, V lost 0 bases, and 4 bases had no gene match.

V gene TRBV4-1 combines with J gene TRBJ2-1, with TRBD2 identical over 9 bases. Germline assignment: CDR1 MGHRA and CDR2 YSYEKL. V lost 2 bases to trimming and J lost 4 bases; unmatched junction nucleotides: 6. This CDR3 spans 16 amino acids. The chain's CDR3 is CASSQRPSGDYNEQFF. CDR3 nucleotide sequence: TGCGCCAGCAGCCAACGCCCTAGCGGGGATTACAATGAGCAGTTCTTC.

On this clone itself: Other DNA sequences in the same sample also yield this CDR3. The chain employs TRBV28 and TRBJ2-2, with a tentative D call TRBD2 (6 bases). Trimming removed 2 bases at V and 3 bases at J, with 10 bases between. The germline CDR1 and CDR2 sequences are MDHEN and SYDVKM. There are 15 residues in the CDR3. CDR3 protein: CASSLAGSYTGELFF. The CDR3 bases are TGTGCCAGCAGTTTAGCGGGATCTTACACCGGGGAGCTGTTTTTT.